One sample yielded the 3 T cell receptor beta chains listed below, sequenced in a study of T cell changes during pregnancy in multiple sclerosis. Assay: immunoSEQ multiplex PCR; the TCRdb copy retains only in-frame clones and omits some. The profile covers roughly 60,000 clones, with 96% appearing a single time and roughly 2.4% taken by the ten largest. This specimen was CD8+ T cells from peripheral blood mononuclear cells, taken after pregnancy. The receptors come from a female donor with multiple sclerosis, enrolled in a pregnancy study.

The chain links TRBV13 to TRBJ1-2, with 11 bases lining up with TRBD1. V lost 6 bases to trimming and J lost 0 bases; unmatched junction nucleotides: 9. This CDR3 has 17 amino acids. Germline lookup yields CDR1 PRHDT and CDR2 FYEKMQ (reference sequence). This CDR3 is CASSSAGTGGSNYGYTF. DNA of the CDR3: TGTGCCAGCAGTTCCGCCGGGACAGGGGGTTCTAACTATGGCTACACCTTC. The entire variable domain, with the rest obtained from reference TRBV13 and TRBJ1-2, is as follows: AAGVIQSPRHLIKEKRETATLKCYPIPRHDTVYWYQQGPGQDPQFLISFYEKMQSDKGSIPDRFSAQQFSDYHSELNMSSLELGDSALYFCASSSAGTGGSNYGYTFGSGTRLTVV.

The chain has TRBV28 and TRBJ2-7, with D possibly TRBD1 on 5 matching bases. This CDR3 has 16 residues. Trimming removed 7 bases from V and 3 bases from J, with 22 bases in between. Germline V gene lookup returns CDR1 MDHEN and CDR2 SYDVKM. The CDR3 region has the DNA TGTGCCAGCACCACCCGGTGGGGCGGCTCGAACTACGAGCAGTACTTC. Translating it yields CASTTRWGGSNYEQYF. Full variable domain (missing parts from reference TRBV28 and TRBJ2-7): DVKVTQSSRYLVKRTGEKVFLECVQDMDHENMFWYRQDPGLGLRLIYFSYDVKMKEKGDIPEGYSVSREKKERFSLILESASTNQTSMYLCASTTRWGGSNYEQYFGPGTRLTVT.

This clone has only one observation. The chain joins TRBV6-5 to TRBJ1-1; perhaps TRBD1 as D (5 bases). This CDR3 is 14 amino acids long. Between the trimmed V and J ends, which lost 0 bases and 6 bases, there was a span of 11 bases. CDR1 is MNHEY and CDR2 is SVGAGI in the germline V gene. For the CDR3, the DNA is TGTGCCAGCAGTTACTCCGAAGGGGTAGCTGAAGCTTTCTTT. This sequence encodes CASSYSEGVAEAFF.